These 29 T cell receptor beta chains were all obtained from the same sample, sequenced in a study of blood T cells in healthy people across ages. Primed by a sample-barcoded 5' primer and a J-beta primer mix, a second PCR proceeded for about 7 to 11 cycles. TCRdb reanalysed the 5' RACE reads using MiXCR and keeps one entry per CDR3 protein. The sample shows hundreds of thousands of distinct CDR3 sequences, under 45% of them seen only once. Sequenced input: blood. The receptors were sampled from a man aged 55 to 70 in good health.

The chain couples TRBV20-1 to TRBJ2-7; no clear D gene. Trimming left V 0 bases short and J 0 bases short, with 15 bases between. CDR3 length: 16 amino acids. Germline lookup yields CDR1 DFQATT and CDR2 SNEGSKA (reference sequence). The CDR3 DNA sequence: TGCAGTGCTAGAGATCCGGACCGGACGAGCTCCTACGAGCAGTACTTC. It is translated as CSARDPDRTSSYEQYF.

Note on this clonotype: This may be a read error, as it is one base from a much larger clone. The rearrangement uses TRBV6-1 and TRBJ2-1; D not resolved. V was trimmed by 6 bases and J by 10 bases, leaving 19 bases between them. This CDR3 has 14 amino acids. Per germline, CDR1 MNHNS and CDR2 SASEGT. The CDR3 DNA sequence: TGTGCCAGCAGCGAACCCAATGGAGCTGGCGAGCAGTTCTTC. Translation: CASSEPNGAGEQFF.

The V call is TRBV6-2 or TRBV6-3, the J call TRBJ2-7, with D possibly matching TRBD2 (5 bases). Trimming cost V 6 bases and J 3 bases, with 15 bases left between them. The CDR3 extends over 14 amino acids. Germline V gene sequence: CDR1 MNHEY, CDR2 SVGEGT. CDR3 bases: TGTGCCAGCAGAGACCGAGGGTCTTACTACGAGCAGTACTTC. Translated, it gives CASRDRGSYYEQYF.

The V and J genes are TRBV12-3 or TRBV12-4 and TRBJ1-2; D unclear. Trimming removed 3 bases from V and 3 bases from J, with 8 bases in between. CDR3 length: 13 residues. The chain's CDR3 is CASSFAEDYGYTF. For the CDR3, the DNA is TGTGCCAGCAGTTTTGCAGAAGACTATGGCTACACCTTC.

This CDR3 is CASSLMGATGELFF. CDR3 nucleotides: TGCGCCAGCAGCTTAATGGGGGCCACCGGGGAGCTGTTTTTT. The gene calls are TRBV5-1 and TRBJ2-2; a weak D match, TRBD1 (6 bases). Per the germline V gene, CDR1 is SGHRS and CDR2 is YFSETQ. Trimming cost V 2 bases and J 4 bases, with 9 bases left between them. CDR3 length: 14 amino acids.

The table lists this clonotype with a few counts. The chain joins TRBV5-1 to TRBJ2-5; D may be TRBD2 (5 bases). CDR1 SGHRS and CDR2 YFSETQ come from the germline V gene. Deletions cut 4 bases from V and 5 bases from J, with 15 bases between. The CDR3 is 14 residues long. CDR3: CASSGSGSHETQYF. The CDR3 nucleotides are TGCGCCAGCAGCGGGTCGGGGTCTCACGAGACCCAGTACTTC. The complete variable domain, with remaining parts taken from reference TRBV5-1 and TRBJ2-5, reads KAGVTQTPRYLIKTRGQQVTLSCSPISGHRSVSWYQQTPGQGLQFLFEYFSETQRNKGNFPGRFSGRQFSNSRSEMNVSTLELGDSALYLCASSGSGSHETQYFGPGTRLLVL.

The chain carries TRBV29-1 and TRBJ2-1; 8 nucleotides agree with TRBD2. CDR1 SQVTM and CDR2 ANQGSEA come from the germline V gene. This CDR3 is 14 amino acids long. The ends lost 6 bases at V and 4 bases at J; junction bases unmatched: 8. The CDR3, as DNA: TGCAGCGTCCCCACTAGCGGAGTATACAATGAGCAGTTCTTC. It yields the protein CSVPTSGVYNEQFF.

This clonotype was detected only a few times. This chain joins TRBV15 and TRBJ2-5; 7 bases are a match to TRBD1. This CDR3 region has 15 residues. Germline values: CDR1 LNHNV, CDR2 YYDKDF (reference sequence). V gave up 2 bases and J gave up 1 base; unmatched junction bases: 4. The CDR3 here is CATSRSTGFQETQYF. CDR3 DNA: TGTGCCACCAGCAGATCGACAGGGTTCCAAGAGACCCAGTACTTC. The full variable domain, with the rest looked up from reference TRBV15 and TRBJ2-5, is DAMVIQNPRYQVTQFGKPVTLSCSQTLNHNVMYWYQQKSSQAPKLLFHYYDKDFNNEADTPDNFQSRRPNTSFCFLDIRSPGLGDTAMYLCATSRSTGFQETQYFGPGTRLLVL.

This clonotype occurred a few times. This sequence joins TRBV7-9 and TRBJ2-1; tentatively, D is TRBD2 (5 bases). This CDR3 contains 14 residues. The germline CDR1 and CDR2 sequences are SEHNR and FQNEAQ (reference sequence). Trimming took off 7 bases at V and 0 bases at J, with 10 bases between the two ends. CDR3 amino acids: CASTVGSSYNEQFF. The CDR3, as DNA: TGTGCCAGCACGGTGGGGAGCTCCTACAATGAGCAGTTCTTC.

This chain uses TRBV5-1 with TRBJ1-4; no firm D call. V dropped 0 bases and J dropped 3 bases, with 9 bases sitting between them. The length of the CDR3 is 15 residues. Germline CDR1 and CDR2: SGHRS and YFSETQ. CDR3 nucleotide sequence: TGCGCCAGCAGCTTGGATGCGGTATCTAATGAAAAACTGTTTTTT. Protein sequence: CASSLDAVSNEKLFF.

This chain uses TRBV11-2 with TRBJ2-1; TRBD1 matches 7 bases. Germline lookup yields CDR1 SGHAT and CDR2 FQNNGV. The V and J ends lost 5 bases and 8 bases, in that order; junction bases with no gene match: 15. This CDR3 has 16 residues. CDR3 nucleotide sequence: TGTGCCAGCAGCACGCCGATAGGGGGCGCATTCTATGAGCAGTTCTTC. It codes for CASSTPIGGAFYEQFF.

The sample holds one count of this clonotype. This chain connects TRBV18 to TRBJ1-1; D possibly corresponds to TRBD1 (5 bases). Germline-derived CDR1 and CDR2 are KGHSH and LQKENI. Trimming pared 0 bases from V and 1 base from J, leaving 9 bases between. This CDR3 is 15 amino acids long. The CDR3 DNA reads TGTGCCAGCTCACCACCGGGGGAGGGGAACACTGAAGCTTTCTTT. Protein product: CASSPPGEGNTEAFF.

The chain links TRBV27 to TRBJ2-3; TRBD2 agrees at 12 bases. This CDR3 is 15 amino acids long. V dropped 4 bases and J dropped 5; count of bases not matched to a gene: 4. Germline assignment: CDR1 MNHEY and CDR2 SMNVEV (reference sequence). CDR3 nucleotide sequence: TGTGCCAGCAGTTCGCCGACTAGCGGGGGAGATACGCAGTATTTT. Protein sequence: CASSSPTSGGDTQYF.

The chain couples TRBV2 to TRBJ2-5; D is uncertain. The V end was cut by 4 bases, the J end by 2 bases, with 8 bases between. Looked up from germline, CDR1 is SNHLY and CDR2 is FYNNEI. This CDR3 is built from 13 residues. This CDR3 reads CASSVNQQETQYF. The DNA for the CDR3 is TGTGCCAGCAGTGTGAACCAACAAGAGACCCAGTACTTC.

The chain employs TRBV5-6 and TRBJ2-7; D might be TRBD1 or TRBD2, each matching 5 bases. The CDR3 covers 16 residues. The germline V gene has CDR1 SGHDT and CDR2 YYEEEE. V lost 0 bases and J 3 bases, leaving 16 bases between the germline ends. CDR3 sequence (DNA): TGTGCCAGCAGCTTGGCGAGGGGAATAAGTTTCTACGAGCAGTACTTC. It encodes CASSLARGISFYEQYF. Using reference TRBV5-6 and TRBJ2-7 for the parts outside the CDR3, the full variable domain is DAGVTQSPTHLIKTRGQQVTLRCSPKSGHDTVSWYQQALGQGPQFIFQYYEEEERQRGNFPDRFSGHQFPNYSSELNVNALLLGDSALYLCASSLARGISFYEQYFGPGTRLTVT.

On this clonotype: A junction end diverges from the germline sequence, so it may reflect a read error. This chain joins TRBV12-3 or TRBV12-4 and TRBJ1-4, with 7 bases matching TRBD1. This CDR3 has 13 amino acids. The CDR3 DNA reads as TGTGCCAGCAAACCAGGGGGACGCGAAAAACTGTGTTTT. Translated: CASKPGGREKLCF.

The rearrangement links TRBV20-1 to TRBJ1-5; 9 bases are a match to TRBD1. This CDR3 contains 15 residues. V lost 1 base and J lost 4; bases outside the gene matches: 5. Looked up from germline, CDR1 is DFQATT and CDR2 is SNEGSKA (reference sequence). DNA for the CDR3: TGCAGTGCTAGAGCGACAGGGGGTGGTAATCAGCCCCAGCATTTT. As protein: CSARATGGGNQPQHF.

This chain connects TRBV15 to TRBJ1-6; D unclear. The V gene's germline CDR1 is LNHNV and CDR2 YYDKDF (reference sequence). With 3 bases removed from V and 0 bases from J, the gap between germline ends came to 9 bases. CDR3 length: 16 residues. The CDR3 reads CATSSLRSSYNSPLHF. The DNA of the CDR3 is TGTGCCACCAGCAGCCTCCGTAGCTCCTATAATTCACCCCTCCACTTT.

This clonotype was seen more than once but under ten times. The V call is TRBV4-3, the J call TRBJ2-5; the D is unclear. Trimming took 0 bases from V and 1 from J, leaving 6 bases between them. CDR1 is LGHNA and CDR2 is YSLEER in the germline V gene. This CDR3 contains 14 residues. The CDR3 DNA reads TGCGCCAGCAGCCAAGACCGGACCCAAGAGACCCAGTACTTC. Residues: CASSQDRTQETQYF.

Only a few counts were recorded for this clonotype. The CDR3 DNA sequence: TGTGCCAGCAGTTACCTAGCGGGACCCACAGATACGCAGTATTTT. As protein: CASSYLAGPTDTQYF. This rearrangement joins TRBV6-2 or TRBV6-3 to TRBJ2-3; 9 positions match TRBD2. Germline V lookup: CDR1 MNHEY, CDR2 SVGEGT. V gave up 2 bases and J gave up 2 bases; unmatched junction bases: 2. The CDR3 runs 15 residues.

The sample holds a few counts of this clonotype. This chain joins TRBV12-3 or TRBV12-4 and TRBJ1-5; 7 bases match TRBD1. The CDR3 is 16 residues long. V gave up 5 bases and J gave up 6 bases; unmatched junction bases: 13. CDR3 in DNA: TGTGCCAGCAGTATCTGGACAGGCACAAGTGGTCAGCCCCAGCATTTT. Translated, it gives CASSIWTGTSGQPQHF.

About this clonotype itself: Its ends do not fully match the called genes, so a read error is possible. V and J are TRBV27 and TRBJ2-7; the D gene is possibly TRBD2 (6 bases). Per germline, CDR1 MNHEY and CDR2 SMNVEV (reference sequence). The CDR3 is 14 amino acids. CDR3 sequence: CANSLIGGPYEQYF. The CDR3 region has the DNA TGTGCCAACAGTTTGATAGGAGGGCCATACGAGCAGTACTTC.

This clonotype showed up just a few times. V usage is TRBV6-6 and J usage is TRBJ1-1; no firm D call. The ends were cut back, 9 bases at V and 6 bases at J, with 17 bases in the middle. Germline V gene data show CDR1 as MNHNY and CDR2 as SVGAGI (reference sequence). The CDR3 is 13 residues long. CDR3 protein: CASRGLARPEAFF. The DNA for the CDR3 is TGTGCCAGTAGAGGTTTGGCTCGACCTGAAGCTTTCTTT.

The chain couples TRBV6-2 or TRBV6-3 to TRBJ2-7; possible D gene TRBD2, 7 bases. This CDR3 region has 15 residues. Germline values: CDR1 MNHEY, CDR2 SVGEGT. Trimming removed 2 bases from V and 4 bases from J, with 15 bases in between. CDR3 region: CASSYGGGGRYEQYF. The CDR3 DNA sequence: TGTGCCAGCAGTTACGGCGGGGGCGGAAGATACGAGCAGTACTTC.

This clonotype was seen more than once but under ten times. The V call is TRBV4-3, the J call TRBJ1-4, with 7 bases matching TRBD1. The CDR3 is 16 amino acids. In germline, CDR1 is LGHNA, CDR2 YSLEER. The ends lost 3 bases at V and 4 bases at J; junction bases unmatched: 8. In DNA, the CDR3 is TGCGCCAGCAGCCACCCACGGACAGGAATTAATGAAAAACTGTTTTTT. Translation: CASSHPRTGINEKLFF.

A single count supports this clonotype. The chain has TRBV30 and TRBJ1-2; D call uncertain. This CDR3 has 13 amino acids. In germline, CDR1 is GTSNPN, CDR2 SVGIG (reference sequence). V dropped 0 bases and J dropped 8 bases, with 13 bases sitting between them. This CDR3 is CAWSVAFVFGYTF. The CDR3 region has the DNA TGTGCCTGGAGTGTAGCTTTCGTTTTCGGCTACACCTTC.

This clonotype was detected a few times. CDR3 sequence: CASTLRGGRTDTQYF. As DNA, the CDR3 is TGTGCCAGCACCCTGAGGGGGGGCCGAACAGATACGCAGTATTTT. V gene TRBV6-5 combines with J gene TRBJ2-3; possibly TRBD2 for D (7 bases). The V and J ends lost 7 bases and 3 bases respectively, with 17 bases between them. CDR3 size: 15 residues. In germline, CDR1 is MNHEY, CDR2 SVGAGI.

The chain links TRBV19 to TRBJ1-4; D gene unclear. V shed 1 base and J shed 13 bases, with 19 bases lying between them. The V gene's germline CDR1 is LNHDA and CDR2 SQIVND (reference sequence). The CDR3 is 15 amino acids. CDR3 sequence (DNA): TGTGCCAGTAGTATAGTTCCCGTGGACGCCGAGGGACTGTTTTTT. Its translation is CASSIVPVDAEGLFF. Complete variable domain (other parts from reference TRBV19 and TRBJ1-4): DGGITQSPKYLFRKEGQNVTLSCEQNLNHDAMYWYRQDPGQGLRLIYYSQIVNDFQKGDIAEGYSVSREKKESFPLTVTSAQKNPTAFYLCASSIVPVDAEGLFFGSGTQLSVL.

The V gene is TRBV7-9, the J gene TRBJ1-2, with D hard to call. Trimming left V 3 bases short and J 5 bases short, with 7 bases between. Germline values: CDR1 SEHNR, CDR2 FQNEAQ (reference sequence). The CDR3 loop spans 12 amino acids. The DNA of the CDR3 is TGTGCCAGCAGCTTTCCTACTTATGGCTACACCTTC. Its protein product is CASSFPTYGYTF.